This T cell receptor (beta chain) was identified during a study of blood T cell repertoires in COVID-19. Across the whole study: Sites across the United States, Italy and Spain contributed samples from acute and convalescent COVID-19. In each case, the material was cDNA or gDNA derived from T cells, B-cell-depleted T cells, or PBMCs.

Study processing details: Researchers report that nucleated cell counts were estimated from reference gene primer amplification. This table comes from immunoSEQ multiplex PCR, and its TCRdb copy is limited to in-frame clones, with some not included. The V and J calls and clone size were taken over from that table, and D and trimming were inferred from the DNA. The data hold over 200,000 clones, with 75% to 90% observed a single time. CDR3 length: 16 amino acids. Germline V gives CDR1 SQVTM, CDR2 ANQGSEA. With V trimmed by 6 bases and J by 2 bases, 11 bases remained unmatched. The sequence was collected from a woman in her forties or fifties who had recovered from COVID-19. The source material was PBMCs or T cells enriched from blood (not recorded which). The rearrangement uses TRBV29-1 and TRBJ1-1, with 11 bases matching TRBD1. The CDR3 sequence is CSVGGQGARFNTEAFF. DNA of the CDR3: TGCAGCGTGGGAGGACAGGGGGCGCGGTTTAACACTGAAGCTTTCTTT. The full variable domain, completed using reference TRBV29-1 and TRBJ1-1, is SAVISQKPSRDICQRGTSLTIQCQVDSQVTMMFWYRQQPGQSLTLIATANQGSEATYESGFVIDKFPISRPNLTFSTLTVSNMSPEDSSIYLCSVGGQGARFNTEAFFGQGTRLTVV.